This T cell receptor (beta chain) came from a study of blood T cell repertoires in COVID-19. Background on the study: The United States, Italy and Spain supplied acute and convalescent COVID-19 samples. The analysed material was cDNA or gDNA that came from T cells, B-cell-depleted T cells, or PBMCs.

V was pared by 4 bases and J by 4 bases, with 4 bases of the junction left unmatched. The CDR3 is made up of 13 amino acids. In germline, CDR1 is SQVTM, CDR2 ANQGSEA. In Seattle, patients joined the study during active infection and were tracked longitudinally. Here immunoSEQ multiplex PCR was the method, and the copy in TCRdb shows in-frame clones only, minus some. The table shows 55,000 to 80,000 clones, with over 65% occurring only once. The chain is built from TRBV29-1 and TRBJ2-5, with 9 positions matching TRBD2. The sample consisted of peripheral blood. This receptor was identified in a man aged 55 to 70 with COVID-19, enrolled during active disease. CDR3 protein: CSVGSGGTETQYF. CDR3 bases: TGCAGCGTTGGTAGCGGGGGAACAGAGACCCAGTACTTC.